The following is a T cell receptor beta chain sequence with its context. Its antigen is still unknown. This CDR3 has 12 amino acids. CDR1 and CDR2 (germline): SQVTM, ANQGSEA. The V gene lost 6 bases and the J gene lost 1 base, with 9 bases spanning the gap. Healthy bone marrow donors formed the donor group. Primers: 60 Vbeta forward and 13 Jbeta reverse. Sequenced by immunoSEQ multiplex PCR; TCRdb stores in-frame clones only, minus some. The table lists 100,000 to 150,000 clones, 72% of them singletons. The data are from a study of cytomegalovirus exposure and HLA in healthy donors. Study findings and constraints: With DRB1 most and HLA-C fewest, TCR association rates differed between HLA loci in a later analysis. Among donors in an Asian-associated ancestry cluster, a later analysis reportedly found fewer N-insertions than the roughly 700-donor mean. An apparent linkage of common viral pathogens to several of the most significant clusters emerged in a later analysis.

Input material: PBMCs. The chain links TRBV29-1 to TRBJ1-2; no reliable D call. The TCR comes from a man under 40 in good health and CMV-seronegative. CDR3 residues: CSVRGSNYGYTF. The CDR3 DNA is TGCAGCGTCAGAGGCAGTAACTATGGCTACACCTTC. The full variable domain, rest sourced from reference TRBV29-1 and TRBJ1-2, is SAVISQKPSRDICQRGTSLTIQCQVDSQVTMMFWYRQQPGQSLTLIATANQGSEATYESGFVIDKFPISRPNLTFSTLTVSNMSPEDSSIYLCSVRGSNYGYTFGSGTRLTVV.